These 10 T cell receptor beta chains were sequenced from one sample in a study of post-analysis software for immune sequencing data. Overall study findings and caveats: TRBV segments more frequent in patients than in controls numbered about 5 and included TRBV5-6, TRBV5-1 and TRBV20-1.

Their cognate antigens are unknown. TCR beta cDNA libraries had unique molecular identifiers. TCRdb used MiXCR to reprocess the PCR reads, holding one entry per CDR3 protein. The repertoire holds 380,000 or so distinct CDR3 sequences, about a third seen once, with under 15% in the top ten. The sequenced material came from blood. The receptors were sampled from a girl aged 5-17 years with multiple sclerosis.

V usage is TRBV20-1 and J usage is TRBJ2-2; 8 nucleotides agree with TRBD1. The ends lost 3 bases at V and 4 bases at J; junction bases unmatched: 7. The CDR3 consists of 15 residues. Germline assignment: CDR1 DFQATT and CDR2 SNEGSKA (reference sequence). The CDR3 DNA reads TGCAGTGCTAGTCCCCCGGACAGGGTCACCGGGGAGCTGTTTTTT. Its protein product is CSASPPDRVTGELFF.

There are a few counts of this clonotype. Compared with germline, one end of the junction differs, possibly owing to a read error. V gene TRBV11-1 combines with J gene TRBJ1-6, with 8 bases identical to TRBD1. CDR3 length: 15 residues. Germline loops: CDR1 SGHAT, CDR2 FQDESV (reference sequence). CDR3 in DNA: TGTGCCAGCAGCTCACGGACAGGGCTAGATTCACCCCGCCACTTT. Translated, it gives CASSSRTGLDSPRHF.

The rearrangement uses TRBV25-1 and TRBJ1-2; D is unresolved. Trimming pared 5 bases from V and 2 bases from J, leaving 6 bases between. The CDR3 is 12 residues long. Germline-derived CDR1 and CDR2 are MGHDK and SYGVNS. This CDR3 is CASSHDNYGYTF. Here the CDR3 DNA reads TGTGCCAGCAGTCACGACAACTATGGCTACACCTTC.

A few counts support this clonotype. This chain joins TRBV20-1 and TRBJ1-2; TRBD1 matches at 7 bases. Germline V gene sequence: CDR1 DFQATT, CDR2 SNEGSKA (reference sequence). The CDR3 has 14 residues. The V segment lost 4 bases and the J segment 7 bases; nucleotides outside the gene matches: 12. This CDR3 is CSATNPDRVSGYTF. The CDR3, as DNA: TGCAGTGCTACCAACCCAGACAGGGTCAGTGGCTACACCTTC.

CDR3 in amino acids: CASSPGLAGADEQFF. For the CDR3, the DNA is TGCGCCAGCAGCCCTGGACTAGCGGGGGCAGATGAGCAGTTCTTC. The chain has TRBV5-1 and TRBJ2-1; 13 bases line up with TRBD2. Germline V CDR1 and CDR2: SGHRS, YFSETQ. J was trimmed by 8 bases and V by 4 bases; bases with no gene match: 6. The CDR3 has 15 residues.

This clonotype was counted a few times. The chain recombines TRBV29-1 with TRBJ2-7; 8 bases line up with TRBD1. Germline CDR1 SQVTM, CDR2 ANQGSEA. The V gene end was trimmed by 6 bases and the J gene end by 0 bases; junction bases not matched to a gene: 4. This CDR3 is 13 amino acids long. CDR3 nucleotide sequence: TGCAGCGTGTTGGGACAGGTCTCCTACGAGCAGTACTTC. As protein: CSVLGQVSYEQYF.

This clonotype was found once. The CDR3 nucleotides read TGCAGCGTTGTGGGCAACACTGAAGCTTTCTTT. Translated: CSVVGNTEAFF. This chain connects TRBV29-1 to TRBJ1-1; the D is unclear. Trimming took 4 bases from V and 2 from J, leaving 5 bases between them. CDR1 is SQVTM and CDR2 is ANQGSEA in the germline V gene. The CDR3 spans 11 residues.

The chain has TRBV13 and TRBJ2-5, with D possibly being TRBD2 (5 bases). The V gene's germline CDR1 is PRHDT and CDR2 FYEKMQ (reference sequence). V lost 5 bases to trimming and J lost 0 bases, with 13 bases between them. The CDR3 is 15 residues long. CDR3 amino acids: CASSHGLLDQETQYF. Here the CDR3 DNA reads TGTGCCAGCAGCCACGGACTCCTCGACCAAGAGACCCAGTACTTC.

The chain recombines TRBV21-1 with TRBJ2-4. TRBV21-1 is marked as a pseudogene. This CDR3 comprises 10 residues. The DNA of the CDR3 is TGTGCCGCGATTGGAAACATTCAGTACTTC. Its protein product is CAAIGNIQYF.

Regarding this clonotype: Just one base apart from a much larger clone, this may be a read error. V gene TRBV5-1 combines with J gene TRBJ2-1; 12 nucleotides match TRBD2. The J call could be wrong; TRBJ2-7 is a better fit for the DNA end. CDR1 is SGHRS, CDR2 YFSETQ, per germline. This CDR3 has 15 residues. This CDR3 is CASSLLAGGYNEQYF. CDR3 sequence (DNA): TGCGCCAGCAGCTTGCTAGCGGGGGGGTACAATGAGCAGTACTTC.